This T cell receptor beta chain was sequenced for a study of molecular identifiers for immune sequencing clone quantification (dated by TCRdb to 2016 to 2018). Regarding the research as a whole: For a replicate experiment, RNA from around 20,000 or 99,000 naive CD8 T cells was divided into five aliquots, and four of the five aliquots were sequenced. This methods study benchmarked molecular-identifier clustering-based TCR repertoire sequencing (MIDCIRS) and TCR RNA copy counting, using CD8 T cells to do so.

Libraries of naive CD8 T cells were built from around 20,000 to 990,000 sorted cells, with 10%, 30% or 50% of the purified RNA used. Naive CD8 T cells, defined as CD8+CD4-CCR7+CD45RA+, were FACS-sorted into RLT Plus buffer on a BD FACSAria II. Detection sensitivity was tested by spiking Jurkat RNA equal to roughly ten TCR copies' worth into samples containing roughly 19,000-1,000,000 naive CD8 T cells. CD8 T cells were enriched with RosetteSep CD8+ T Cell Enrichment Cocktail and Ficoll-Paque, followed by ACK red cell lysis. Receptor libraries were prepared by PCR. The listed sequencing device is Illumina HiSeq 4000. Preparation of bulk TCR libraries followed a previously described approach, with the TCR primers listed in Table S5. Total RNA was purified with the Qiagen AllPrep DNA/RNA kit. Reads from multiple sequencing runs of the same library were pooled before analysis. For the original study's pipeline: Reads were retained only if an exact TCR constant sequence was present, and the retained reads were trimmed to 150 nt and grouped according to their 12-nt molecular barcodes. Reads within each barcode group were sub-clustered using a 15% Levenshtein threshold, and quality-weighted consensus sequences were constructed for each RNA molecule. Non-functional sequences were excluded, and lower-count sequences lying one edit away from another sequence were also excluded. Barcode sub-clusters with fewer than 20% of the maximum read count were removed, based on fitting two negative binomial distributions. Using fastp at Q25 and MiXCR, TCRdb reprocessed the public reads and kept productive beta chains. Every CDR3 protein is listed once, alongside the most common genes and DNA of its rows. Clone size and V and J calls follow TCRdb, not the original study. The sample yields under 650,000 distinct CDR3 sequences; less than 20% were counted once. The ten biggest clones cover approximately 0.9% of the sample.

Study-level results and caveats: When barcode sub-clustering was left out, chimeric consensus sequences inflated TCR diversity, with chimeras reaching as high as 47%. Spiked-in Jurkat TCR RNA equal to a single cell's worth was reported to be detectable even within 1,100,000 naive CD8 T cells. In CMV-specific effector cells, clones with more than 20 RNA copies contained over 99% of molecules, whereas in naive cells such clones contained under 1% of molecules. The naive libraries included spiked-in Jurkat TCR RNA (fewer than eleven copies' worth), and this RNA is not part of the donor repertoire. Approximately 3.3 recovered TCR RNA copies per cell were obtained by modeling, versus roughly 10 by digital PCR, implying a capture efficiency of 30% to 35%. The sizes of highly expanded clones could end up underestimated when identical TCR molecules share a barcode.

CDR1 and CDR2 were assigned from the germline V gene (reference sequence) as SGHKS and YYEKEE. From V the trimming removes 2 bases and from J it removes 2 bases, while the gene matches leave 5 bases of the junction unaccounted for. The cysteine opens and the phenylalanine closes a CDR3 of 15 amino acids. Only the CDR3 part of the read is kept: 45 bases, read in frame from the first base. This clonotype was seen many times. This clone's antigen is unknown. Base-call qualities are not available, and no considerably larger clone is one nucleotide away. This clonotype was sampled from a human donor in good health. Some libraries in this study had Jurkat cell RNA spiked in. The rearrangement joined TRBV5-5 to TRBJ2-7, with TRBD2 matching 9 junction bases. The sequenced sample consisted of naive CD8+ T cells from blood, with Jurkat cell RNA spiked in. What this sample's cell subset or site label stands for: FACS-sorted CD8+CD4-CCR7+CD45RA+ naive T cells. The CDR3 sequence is CASSFGAGGTYEQYF. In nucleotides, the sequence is TGTGCCAGCAGCTTCGGCGCGGGAGGGACCTACGAGCAGTACTTC.